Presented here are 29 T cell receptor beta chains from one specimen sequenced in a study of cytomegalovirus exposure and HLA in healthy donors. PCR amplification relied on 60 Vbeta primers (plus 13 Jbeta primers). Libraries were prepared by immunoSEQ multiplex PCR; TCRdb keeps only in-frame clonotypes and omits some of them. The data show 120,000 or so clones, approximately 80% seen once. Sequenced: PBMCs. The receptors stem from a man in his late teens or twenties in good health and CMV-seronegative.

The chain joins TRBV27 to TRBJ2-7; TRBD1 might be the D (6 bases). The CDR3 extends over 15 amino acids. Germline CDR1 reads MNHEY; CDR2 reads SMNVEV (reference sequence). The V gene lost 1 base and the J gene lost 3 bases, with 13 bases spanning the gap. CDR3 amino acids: CASSLYPTGYYEQYF. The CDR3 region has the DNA TGTGCCAGCAGTTTATATCCGACAGGCTACTACGAGCAGTACTTC.

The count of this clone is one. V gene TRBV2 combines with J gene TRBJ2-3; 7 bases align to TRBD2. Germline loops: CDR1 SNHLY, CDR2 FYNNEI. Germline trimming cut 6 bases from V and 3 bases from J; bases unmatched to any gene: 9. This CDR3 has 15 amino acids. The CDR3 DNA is TGTGCCAGCAGCCAGGGTCTAGCGGATACAGATACGCAGTATTTT. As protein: CASSQGLADTDTQYF. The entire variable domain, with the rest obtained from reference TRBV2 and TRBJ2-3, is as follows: EPEVTQTPSHQVTQMGQEVILRCVPISNHLYFYWYRQILGQKVEFLVSFYNNEISEKSEIFDDQFSVERPDGSNFTLKIRSTKLEDSAMYFCASSQGLADTDTQYFGPGTRLTVL.

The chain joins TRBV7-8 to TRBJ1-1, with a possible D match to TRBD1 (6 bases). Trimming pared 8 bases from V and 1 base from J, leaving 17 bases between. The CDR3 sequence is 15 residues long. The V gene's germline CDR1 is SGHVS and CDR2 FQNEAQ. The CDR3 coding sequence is TGTGCCAGCGAGTCGCACAGGACAGCGAACACTGAAGCTTTCTTT. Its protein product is CASESHRTANTEAFF.

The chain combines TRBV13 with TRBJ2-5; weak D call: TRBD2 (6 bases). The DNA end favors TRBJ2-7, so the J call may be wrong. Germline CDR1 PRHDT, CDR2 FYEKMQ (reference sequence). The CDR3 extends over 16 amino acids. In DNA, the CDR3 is TGTGCCAGCAGCGAAACCGGGACTCAAAGCTCCTACGAGCAGTACTTC. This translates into CASSETGTQSSYEQYF.

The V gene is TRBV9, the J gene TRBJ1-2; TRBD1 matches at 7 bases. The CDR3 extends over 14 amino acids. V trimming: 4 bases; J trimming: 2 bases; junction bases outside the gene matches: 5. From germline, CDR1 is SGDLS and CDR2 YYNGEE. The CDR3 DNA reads TGTGCCAGCAGCAATCAACAGGGGAACTATGGCTACACCTTC. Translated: CASSNQQGNYGYTF.

The CDR3 sequence: CASSLGQWGRGFQETQYF. In DNA, the CDR3 is TGTGCCAGCAGCTTGGGACAGTGGGGTAGGGGGTTCCAAGAGACCCAGTACTTC. The V call is TRBV5-6, the J call TRBJ2-5, with D perhaps matching TRBD1 (6 bases). Germline V CDR1 and CDR2: SGHDT, YYEEEE. The CDR3 covers 18 residues. Trimming cost V 0 bases and J 1 base, with 19 bases left between them.

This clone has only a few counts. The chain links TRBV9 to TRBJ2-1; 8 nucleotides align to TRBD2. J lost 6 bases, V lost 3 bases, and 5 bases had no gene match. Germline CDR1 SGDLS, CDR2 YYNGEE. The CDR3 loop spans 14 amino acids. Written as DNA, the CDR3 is TGTGCCAGCAGCGGTAGCGGGGCAGTCAATGAGCAGTTCTTC. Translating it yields CASSGSGAVNEQFF. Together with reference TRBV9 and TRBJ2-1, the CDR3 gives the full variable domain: DSGVTQTPKHLITATGQRVTLRCSPRSGDLSVYWYQQSLDQGLQFLIQYYNGEERAKGNILERFSAQQFPDLHSELNLSSLELGDSALYFCASSGSGAVNEQFFGPGTRLTVL.

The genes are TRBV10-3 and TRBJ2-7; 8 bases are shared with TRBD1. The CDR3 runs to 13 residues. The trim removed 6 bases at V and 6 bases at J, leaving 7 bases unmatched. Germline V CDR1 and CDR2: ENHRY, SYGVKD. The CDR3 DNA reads TGTGCCATCAGCCGGGACAGGCTAGGCGAGCAGTACTTC. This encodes CAISRDRLGEQYF.

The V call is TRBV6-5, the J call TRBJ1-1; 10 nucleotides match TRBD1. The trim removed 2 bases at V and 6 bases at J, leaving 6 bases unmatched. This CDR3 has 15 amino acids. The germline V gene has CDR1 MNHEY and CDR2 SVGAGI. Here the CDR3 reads CASSYRDRGSSEAFF. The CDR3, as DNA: TGTGCCAGCAGTTACCGGGACAGGGGAAGCTCTGAAGCTTTCTTT.

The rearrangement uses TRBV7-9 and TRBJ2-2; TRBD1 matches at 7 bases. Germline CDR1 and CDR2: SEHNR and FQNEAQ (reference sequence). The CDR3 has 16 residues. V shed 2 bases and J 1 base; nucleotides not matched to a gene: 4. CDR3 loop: CASSLPRTGNTGELFF. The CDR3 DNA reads TGTGCCAGCAGCTTACCCCGGACAGGGAACACCGGGGAGCTGTTTTTT.

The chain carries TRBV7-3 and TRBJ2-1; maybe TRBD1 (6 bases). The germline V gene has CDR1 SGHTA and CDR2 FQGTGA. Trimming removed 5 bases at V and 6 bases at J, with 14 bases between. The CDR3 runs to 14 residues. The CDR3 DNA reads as TGTGCCAGCAGCCCGACAGGACTTGTCAATGAGCAGTTCTTC. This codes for CASSPTGLVNEQFF.

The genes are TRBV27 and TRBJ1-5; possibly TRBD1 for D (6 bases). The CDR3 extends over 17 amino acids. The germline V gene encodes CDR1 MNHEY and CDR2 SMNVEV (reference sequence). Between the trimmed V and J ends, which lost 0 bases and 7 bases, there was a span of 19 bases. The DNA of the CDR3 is TGTGCCAGCAGTTTATCGTCGGTGGCAGGGGTCGGACAGCCCCAGCATTTT. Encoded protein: CASSLSSVAGVGQPQHF.

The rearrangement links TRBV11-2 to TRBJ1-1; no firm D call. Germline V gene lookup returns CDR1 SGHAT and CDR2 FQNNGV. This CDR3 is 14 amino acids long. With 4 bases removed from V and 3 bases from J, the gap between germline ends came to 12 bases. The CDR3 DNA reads TGTGCCAGCAGCTCTCTCCAGGCGCACACTGAAGCTTTCTTT. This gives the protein CASSSLQAHTEAFF. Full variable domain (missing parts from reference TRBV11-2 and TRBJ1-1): EAGVAQSPRYKIIEKRQSVAFWCNPISGHATLYWYQQILGQGPKLLIQFQNNGVVDDSQLPKDRFSAERLKGVDSTLKIQPAKLEDSAVYLCASSSLQAHTEAFFGQGTRLTVV.

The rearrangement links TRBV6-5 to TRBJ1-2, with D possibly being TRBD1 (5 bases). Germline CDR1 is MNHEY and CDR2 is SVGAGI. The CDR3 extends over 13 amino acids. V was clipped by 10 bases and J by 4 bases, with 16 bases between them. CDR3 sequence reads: CATNRGYGYGYTF. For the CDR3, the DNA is TGTGCCACCAATAGGGGTTACGGCTATGGCTACACCTTC.

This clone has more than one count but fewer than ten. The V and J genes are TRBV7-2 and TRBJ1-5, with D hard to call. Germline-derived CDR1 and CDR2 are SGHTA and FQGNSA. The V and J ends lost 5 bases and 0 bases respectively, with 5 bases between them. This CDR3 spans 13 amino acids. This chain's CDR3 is CASSPYSNQPQHF. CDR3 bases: TGTGCCAGCAGCCCCTATAGCAATCAGCCCCAGCATTTT.

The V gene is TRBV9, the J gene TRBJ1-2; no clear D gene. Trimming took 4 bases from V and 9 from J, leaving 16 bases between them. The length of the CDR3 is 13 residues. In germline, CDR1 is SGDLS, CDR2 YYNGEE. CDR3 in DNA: TGTGCCAGCAGCACCCCAGCGGGGTCGAGCTACACCTTC. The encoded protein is CASSTPAGSSYTF.

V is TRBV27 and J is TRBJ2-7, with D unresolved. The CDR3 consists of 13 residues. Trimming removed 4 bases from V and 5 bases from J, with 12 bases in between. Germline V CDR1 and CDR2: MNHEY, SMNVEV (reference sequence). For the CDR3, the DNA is TGTGCCAGCAGTTGGTCCACAAACAACGAGCAGTACTTC. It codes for CASSWSTNNEQYF.

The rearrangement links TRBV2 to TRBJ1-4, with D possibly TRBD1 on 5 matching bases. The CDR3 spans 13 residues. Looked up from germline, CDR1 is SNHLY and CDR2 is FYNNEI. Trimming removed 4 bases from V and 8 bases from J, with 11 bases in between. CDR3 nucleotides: TGTGCCAGCAGTGCAGGGTACGGGGAAAAACTGTTTTTT. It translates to CASSAGYGEKLFF.

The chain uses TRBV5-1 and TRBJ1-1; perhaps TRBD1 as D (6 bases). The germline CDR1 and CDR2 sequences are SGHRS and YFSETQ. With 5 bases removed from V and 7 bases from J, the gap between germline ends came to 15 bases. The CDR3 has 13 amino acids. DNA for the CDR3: TGCGCCAGCAGTCCCGGGGGGGGGCGTGAAGCTTTCTTT. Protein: CASSPGGGREAFF.

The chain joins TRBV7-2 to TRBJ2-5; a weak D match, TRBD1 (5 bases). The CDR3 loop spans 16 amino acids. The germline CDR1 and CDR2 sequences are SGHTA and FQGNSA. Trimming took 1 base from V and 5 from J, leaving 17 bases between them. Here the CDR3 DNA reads TGTGCCAGCAGCTTAGTATGGAGTTACAGGCTGGAGACCCAGTACTTC. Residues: CASSLVWSYRLETQYF.

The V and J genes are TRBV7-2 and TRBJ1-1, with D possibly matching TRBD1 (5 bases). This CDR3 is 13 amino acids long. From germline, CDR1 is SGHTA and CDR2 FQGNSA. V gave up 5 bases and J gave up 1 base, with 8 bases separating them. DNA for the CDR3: TGTGCCAGCAGCCGGGGGGGGAACACTGAAGCTTTCTTT. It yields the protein CASSRGGNTEAFF.

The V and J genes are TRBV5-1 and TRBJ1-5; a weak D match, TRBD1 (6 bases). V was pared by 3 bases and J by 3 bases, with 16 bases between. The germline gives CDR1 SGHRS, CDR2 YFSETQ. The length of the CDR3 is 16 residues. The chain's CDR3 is CASSSGRGAFNQPQHF. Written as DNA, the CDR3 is TGCGCCAGCAGCTCTGGTCGGGGGGCTTTCAATCAGCCCCAGCATTTT.

In nucleotides, the CDR3 is TGCGCCAGCAGCCCAGGGACAGCCGAAGGCACCCAGTACTTC. It is translated as CASSPGTAEGTQYF. The chain carries TRBV5-1 and TRBJ2-5; 7 bases map to TRBD1. The junction had 11 bases not matched to a gene; V was cut back by 4 bases and J by 8 bases. From germline, CDR1 is SGHRS and CDR2 YFSETQ. The CDR3 spans 14 residues.

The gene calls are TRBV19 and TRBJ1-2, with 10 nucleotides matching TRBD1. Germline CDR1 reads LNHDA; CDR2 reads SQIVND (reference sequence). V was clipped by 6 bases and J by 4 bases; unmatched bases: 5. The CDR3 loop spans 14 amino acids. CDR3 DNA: TGTGCCAGTAGCACGGGACAGGGGCTCTATGGCTACACCTTC. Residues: CASSTGQGLYGYTF.

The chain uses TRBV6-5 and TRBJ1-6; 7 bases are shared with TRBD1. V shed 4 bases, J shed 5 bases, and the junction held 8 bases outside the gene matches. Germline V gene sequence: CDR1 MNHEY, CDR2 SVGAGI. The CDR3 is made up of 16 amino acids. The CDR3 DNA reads TGTGCCAGCAGTTCTGGGACAGTTAGGAATAATTCACCCCTCCACTTT. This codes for CASSSGTVRNNSPLHF.

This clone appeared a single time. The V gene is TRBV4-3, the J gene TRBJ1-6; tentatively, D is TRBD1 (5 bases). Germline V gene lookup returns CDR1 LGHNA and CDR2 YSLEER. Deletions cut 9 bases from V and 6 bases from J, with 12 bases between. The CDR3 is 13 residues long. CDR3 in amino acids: CASQGASNSPLHF. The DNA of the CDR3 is TGCGCCAGTCAGGGCGCTTCTAATTCACCCCTCCACTTT.

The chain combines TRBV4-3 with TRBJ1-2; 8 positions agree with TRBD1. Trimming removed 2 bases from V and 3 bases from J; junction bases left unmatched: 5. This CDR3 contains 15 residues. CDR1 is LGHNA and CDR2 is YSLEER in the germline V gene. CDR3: CASSQLTGGDYGYTF. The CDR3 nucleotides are TGCGCCAGCAGCCAATTAACAGGGGGGGACTATGGCTACACCTTC.

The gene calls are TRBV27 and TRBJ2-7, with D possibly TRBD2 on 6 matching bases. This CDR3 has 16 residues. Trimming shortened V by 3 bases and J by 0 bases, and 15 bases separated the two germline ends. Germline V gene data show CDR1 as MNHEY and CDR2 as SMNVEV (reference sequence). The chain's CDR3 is CASSLGGRRISYEQYF. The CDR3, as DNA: TGTGCCAGCAGTTTGGGAGGAAGGCGCATCTCCTACGAGCAGTACTTC.

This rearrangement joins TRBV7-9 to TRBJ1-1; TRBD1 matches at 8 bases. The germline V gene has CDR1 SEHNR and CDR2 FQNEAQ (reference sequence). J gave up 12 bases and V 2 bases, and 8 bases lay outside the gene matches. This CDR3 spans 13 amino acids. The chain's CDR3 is CASSLSADRGTFF. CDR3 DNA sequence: TGTGCCAGCAGCTTATCTGCCGACAGGGGAACTTTCTTT.